This TCR beta chain came from a study of vaccination effects on CD4 cells after COVID-19. Whole-study findings and limits: Healthy vaccinees showed cross-reactivity with common cold coronaviruses in only 1 of 255 vaccine-induced clones. Few convalescent patients, and no early post-infection timepoints, were available to the study. Substantial clonal contraction characterized both infection- and vaccine-induced clones late after vaccination.

Germline CDR1 SGHDN, CDR2 FVKESK. The CDR3 covers 14 residues. With 1 base removed from V and 1 base from J, the gap between germline ends came to 7 bases. Using viral peptide pools, the ViraFEST assay grew out antigen-specific CD4+ T cells prior to sequencing. Following 10 days of culture, CD4+ T cells were isolated. Vaccine recipients, nucleocapsid antibody negative, had no prior SARS-CoV-2 infection. Roughly 2 million PBMC per well were cultured with 7.5 to 10 IU/ml IL-2 and approximately 10 ug/ml peptides. As to this clone: What it recognizes is unknown.

Method: immunoSEQ multiplex PCR; TCRdb's copy keeps in-frame clones and lacks some. Here the sample spans 35,000 to 50,000 clones, around 77% being singletons. This TCR derives from a human donor who received a COVID-19 vaccine. This chain connects TRBV14 to TRBJ1-2; D not certain. The sequencing here drew on CD4+ T cells from PBMCs cultured with HCoV-NL63 spike peptides, taken before COVID-19 vaccination. The CDR3 region is CASSQVAVNYGYTF. Here the CDR3 DNA reads TGTGCCAGCAGCCAAGTAGCGGTTAACTATGGCTACACCTTC.